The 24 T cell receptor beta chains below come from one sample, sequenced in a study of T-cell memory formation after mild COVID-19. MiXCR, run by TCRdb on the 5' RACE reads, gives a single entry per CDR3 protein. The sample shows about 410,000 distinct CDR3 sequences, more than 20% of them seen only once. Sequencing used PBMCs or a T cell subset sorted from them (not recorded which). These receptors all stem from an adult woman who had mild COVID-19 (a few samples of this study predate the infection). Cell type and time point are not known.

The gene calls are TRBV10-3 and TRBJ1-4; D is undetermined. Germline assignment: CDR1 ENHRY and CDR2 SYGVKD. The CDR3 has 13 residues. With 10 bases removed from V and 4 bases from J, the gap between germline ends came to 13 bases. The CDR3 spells CATLRGLNEKLFF. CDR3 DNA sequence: TGTGCCACCCTTCGTGGACTTAATGAAAAACTGTTTTTT.

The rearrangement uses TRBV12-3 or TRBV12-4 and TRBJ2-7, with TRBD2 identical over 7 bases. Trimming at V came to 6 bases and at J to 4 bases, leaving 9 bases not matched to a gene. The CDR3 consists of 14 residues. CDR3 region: CASRVSGDSYEQYF. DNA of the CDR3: TGTGCCAGCAGGGTGAGCGGGGACTCTTACGAGCAGTACTTC.

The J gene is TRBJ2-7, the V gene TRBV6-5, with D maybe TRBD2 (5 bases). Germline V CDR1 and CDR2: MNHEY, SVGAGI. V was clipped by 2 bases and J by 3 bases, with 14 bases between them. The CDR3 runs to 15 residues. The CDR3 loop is CASSYGRTPSYEQYF. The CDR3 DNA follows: TGTGCCAGCAGTTACGGGCGGACTCCCAGCTACGAGCAGTACTTC.

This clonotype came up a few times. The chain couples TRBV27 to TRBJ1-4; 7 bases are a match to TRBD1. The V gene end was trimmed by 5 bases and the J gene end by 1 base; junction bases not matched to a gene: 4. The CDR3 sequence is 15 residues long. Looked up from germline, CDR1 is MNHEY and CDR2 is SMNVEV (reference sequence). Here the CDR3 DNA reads TGTGCCAGCAGTCCCTACAGGGGAACTAATGAAAAACTGTTTTTT. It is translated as CASSPYRGTNEKLFF.

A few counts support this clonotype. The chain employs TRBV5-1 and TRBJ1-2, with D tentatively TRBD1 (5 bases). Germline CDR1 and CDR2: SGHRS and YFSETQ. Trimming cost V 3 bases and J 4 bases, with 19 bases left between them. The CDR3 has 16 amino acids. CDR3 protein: CASSSEERGDLYGYTF. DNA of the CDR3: TGCGCCAGCAGCTCGGAAGAACGAGGGGACCTCTATGGCTACACCTTC.

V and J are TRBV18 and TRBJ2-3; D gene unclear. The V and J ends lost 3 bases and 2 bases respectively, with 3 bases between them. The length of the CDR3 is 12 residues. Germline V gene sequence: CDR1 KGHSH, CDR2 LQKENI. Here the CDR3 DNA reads TGTGCCAGCTCACCCAACACAGATACGCAGTATTTT. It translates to CASSPNTDTQYF.

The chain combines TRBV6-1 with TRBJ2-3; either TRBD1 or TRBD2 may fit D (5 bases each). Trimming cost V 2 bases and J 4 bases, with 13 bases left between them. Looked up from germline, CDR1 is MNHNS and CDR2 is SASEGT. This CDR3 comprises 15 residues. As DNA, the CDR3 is TGTGCCAGCAGTGAATTGGGGCTAGCAGCAGATACGCAGTATTTT. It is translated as CASSELGLAADTQYF.

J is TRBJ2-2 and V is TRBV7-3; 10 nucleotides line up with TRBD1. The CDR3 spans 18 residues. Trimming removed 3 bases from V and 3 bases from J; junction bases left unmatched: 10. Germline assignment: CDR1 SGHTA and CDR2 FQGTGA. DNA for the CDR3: TGTGCCAGCAGCTTCCGGGACAGGGGTTGGCGGGACACCGGGGAGCTGTTTTTT. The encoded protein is CASSFRDRGWRDTGELFF.

The CDR3 loop is CASSEGRSSYNEQFF. The CDR3 bases are TGTGCCAGTTCCGAGGGGAGAAGCTCCTACAATGAGCAGTTCTTC. V and J are TRBV7-3 and TRBJ2-1; D may match TRBD1 or TRBD2 (5 bases each). The CDR3 runs to 15 residues. The V and J ends lost 9 bases and 0 bases respectively, with 15 bases between them. In germline, CDR1 is SGHTA, CDR2 FQGTGA.

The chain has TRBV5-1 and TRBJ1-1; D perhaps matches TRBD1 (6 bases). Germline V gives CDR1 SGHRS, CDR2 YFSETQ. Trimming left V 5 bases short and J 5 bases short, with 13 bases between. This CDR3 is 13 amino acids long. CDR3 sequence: CASSSAGDTEAFF. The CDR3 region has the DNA TGCGCCAGCAGTTCCGCAGGGGATACTGAAGCTTTCTTT.

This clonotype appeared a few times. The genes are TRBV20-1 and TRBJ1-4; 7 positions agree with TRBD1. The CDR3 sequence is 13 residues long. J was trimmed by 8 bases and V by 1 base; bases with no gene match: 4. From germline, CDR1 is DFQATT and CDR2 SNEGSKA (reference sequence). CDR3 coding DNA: TGCAGTGCTAGAGTCCCAGGGGGAGAAAAACTGTTTTTT. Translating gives CSARVPGGEKLFF.

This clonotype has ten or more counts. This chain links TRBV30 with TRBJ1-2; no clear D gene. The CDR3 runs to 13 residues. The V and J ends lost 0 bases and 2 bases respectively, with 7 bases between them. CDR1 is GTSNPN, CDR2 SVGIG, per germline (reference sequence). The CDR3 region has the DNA TGTGCCTGGAGTGTTGACGAGAACTATGGCTACACCTTC. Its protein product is CAWSVDENYGYTF.

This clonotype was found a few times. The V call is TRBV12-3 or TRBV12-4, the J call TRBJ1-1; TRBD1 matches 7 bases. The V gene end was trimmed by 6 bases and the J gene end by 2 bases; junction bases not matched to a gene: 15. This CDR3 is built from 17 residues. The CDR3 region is CASRHRGLKPSNTEAFF. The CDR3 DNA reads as TGTGCCAGCAGGCACAGGGGCCTCAAGCCCAGTAACACTGAAGCTTTCTTT.

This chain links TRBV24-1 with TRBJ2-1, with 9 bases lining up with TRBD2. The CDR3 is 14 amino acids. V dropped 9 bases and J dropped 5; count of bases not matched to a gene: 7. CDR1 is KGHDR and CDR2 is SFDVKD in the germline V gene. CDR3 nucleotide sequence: TGTGCCACCTGTAGTAGCGGGAGACACAATGAGCAGTTCTTC. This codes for CATCSSGRHNEQFF.

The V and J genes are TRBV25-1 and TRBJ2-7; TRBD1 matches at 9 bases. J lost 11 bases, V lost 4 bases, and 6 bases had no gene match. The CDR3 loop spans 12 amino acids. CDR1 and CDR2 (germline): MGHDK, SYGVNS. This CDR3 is CASSAFRDREYF. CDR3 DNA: TGTGCCAGCAGTGCCTTCCGGGACAGGGAGTACTTC.

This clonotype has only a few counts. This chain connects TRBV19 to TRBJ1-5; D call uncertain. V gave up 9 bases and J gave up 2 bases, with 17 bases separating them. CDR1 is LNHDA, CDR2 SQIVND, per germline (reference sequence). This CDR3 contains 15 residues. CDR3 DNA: TGTGCCAGCCTTGAAGGGTTTGAGGGCAATCAGCCCCAGCATTTT. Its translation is CASLEGFEGNQPQHF.

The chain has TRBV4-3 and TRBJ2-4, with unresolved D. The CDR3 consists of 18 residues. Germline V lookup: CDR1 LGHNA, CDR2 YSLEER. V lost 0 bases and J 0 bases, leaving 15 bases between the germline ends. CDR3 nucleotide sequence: TGCGCCAGCAGCCAAGAATGGGCGTTGGAGCTAGCCAAAAACATTCAGTACTTC. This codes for CASSQEWALELAKNIQYF.

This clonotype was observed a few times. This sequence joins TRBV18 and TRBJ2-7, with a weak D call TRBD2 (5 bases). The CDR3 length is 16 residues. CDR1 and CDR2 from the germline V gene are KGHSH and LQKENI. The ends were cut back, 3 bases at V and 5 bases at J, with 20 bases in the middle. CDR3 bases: TGTGCCAGCTCACCGTCCACCGGTCGGGGTTTCAACGAGCAGTACTTC. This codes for CASSPSTGRGFNEQYF.

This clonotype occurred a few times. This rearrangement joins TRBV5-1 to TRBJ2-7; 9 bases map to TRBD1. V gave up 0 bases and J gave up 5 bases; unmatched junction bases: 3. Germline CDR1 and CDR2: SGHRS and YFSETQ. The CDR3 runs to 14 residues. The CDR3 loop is CASSLVQGADEQYF. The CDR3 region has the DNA TGCGCCAGCAGCTTGGTACAGGGGGCGGACGAGCAGTACTTC.

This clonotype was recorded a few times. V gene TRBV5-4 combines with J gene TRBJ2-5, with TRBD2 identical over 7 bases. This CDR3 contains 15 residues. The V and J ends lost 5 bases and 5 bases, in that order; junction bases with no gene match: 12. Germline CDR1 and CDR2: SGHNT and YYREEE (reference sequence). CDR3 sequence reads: CASSPTTAGGETQYF. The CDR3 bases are TGTGCCAGCAGTCCAACGACGGCCGGGGGGGAGACCCAGTACTTC.

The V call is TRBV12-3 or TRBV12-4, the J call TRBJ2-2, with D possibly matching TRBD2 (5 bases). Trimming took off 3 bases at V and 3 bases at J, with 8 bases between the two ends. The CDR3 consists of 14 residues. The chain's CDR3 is CASSFGMHTGELFF. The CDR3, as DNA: TGTGCCAGCAGTTTCGGGATGCACACCGGGGAGCTGTTTTTT.

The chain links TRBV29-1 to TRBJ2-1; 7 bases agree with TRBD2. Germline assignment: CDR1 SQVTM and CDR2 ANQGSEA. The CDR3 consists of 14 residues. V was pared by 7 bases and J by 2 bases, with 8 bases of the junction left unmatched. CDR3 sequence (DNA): TGCAGCGCCGAAAGCCGGGAGGCCTACAATGAGCAGTTCTTC. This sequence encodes CSAESREAYNEQFF.

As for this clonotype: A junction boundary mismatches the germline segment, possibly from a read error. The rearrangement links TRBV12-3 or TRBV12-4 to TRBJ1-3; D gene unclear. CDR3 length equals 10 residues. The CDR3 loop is CASSLDSKDF. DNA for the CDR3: TGTGCCAGCAGTTTAGACAGTAAGGATTTT.

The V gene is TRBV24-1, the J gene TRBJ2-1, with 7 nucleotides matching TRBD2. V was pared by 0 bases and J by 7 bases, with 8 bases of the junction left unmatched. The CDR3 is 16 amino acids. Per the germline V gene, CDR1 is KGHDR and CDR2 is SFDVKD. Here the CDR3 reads CATSDLTSGIGNEQFF. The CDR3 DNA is TGTGCCACCAGTGATTTGACCAGCGGGATAGGGAATGAGCAGTTCTTC.